The next 8 T cell receptor beta chains were all read from a single sample in a study of vaccination effects on CD4 cells after COVID-19. Viral peptide pool expansion of antigen-specific CD4+ T cells preceded sequencing in the ViraFEST assay. Subsequent to a culture period of 10 days, CD4+ T cells were isolated. Previously uninfected by SARS-CoV-2, the vaccine recipients also showed negative nucleocapsid antibodies. Which antigens these TCRs recognize remains unknown. Data came from immunoSEQ multiplex PCR; TCRdb stores just in-frame clones and leaves some out. This sample yields 78,000 or so clones, of which 78% are seen a single time; 8% to 11% belongs to the top ten. The material was CD4+ T cells from PBMCs cultured with SARS-CoV-2 spike peptides, obtained before COVID-19 vaccination. The receptors were sampled from a human donor who received a COVID-19 vaccine.

J is TRBJ2-1 and V is TRBV6-2 or TRBV6-3, with a tentative D call TRBD2 (5 bases). The CDR3 is made up of 12 amino acids. V shed 4 bases and J shed 10 bases, with 11 bases lying between them. Germline-derived CDR1 and CDR2 are MNHEY and SVGEGT. The CDR3, as DNA: TGTGCCAGCAGTTTGAGGGAAGGGGAGCAGTTCTTC. Amino acids: CASSLREGEQFF.

This chain connects TRBV24-1 to TRBJ2-7; a possible D gene is TRBD2 (6 bases). CDR1 and CDR2 from the germline V gene are KGHDR and SFDVKD. This CDR3 is 15 amino acids long. Trimming removed 5 bases from V and 1 base from J, with 14 bases in between. CDR3 residues: CATSVGGFPSYEQYV. The CDR3 region has the DNA TGTGCCACCAGTGTCGGGGGTTTCCCTTCCTACGAGCAGTACGTC.

This chain connects TRBV5-6 to TRBJ2-4; 9 positions match TRBD1. Losses at the gene ends were 5 bases for V and 0 bases for J; bases not matched to a gene: 3. Germline loops: CDR1 SGHDT, CDR2 YYEEEE. The CDR3 is made up of 15 amino acids. CDR3 DNA: TGTGCCAGCAGGCCACAGGGGGCAGCCAAAAACATTCAGTACTTC. It codes for CASRPQGAAKNIQYF.

This sequence joins TRBV9 and TRBJ1-2; 8 bases are shared with TRBD1. Germline CDR1 reads SGDLS; CDR2 reads YYNGEE. The CDR3 totals 15 residues. Trimming took 2 bases from V and 2 from J; bases not matched to a gene: 5. CDR3 region: CASSVRQGNNYGYTF. CDR3 sequence (DNA): TGTGCCAGCAGCGTCCGACAGGGGAACAACTATGGCTACACCTTC.

This clone rates as medium-sized. The rearrangement uses TRBV2 and TRBJ1-1, with a weak D call TRBD1 (6 bases). V dropped 4 bases and J dropped 5 bases, with 17 bases sitting between them. CDR1 and CDR2 from the germline V gene are SNHLY and FYNNEI. The length of the CDR3 is 15 residues. The CDR3 region has the DNA TGTGCCAGCAGTGCCAACAGGGAGGCTTCGACTGAAGCTTTCTTT. This gives the protein CASSANREASTEAFF.

This clone was picked up a small number of times. The chain is built from TRBV10-3 and TRBJ1-2; D is possibly TRBD1 (5 bases). Germline assignment: CDR1 ENHRY and CDR2 SYGVKD. The CDR3 totals 13 residues. V was trimmed by 3 bases and J by 7 bases, leaving 12 bases between them. CDR3 DNA: TGTGCCATCAGTGACCCAGGGTTGGTTGGCTACACCTTC. It translates to CAISDPGLVGYTF.

The chain recombines TRBV30 with TRBJ2-5; D remains unclear. Trimming stripped 0 bases from V and 4 bases from J, with 9 bases between. Looked up from germline, CDR1 is GTSNPN and CDR2 is SVGIG (reference sequence). The CDR3 loop spans 13 amino acids. CDR3 amino acids: CAWSVLGGETQYF. CDR3 nucleotide sequence: TGTGCCTGGAGTGTACTCGGTGGAGAGACCCAGTACTTC.

This clone was seen a few times. This CDR3 reads CASSLLAGSTNTGELFF. As DNA, the CDR3 is TGTGCCAGCAGCTTGCTCGCGGGTTCAACTAACACCGGGGAGCTGTTTTTT. The chain is built from TRBV7-8 and TRBJ2-2; possible D gene TRBD2, 5 bases. CDR1 and CDR2 from the germline V gene are SGHVS and FQNEAQ. Trimming removed 3 bases at V and 2 bases at J, with 16 bases between. This CDR3 comprises 17 residues. Supplemented by reference TRBV7-8 and TRBJ2-2, the full variable domain reads GAGVSQSPRYKVAKRGQDVALRCDPISGHVSLFWYQQALGQGPEFLTYFQNEAQLDKSGLPSDRFFAERPEGSVSTLKIQRTQQEDSAVYLCASSLLAGSTNTGELFFGEGSRLTVL.